One and the same sample provided the 31 T cell receptor beta chains below, sequenced in a study of T-cell memory formation after mild COVID-19. Using its own MiXCR run on the 5' RACE reads, TCRdb lists one record per CDR3 protein. Of about 150,000 distinct CDR3 sequences detected, around 25% appear once; the ten largest clones hold around 22%. The sequencing sample was made of PBMCs or a T cell subset sorted from them (not recorded which). The source of these receptors is an adult woman who had mild COVID-19 (a few samples of this study predate the infection). Cell type and time point are not known.

This chain links TRBV6-6 with TRBJ1-1, with D maybe TRBD1 (6 bases). Germline lookup yields CDR1 MNHNY and CDR2 SVGAGI (reference sequence). Trimming shortened V by 9 bases and J by 0 bases, and 17 bases separated the two germline ends. The CDR3 covers 15 residues. The CDR3 bases are TGTGCCAGTGACTCGGGGGGGCGGATGAACACTGAAGCTTTCTTT. This gives the protein CASDSGGRMNTEAFF.

The V call is TRBV4-1, the J call TRBJ2-7, with TRBD2 as a possible D gene (5 bases). CDR3 length equals 15 residues. The germline V gene encodes CDR1 MGHRA and CDR2 YSYEKL. The V and J ends lost 1 base and 2 bases respectively, with 12 bases between them. Written as DNA, the CDR3 is TGCGCCAGCAGCCAAGTCCCCCGGGGTACCTACGAGCAGTACTTC. It specifies CASSQVPRGTYEQYF.

The chain recombines TRBV14 with TRBJ2-7; maybe TRBD2 (6 bases). V dropped 2 bases and J dropped 2 bases, with 7 bases sitting between them. Germline-derived CDR1 and CDR2 are SGHDN and FVKESK. There are 13 residues in the CDR3. CDR3 coding DNA: TGTGCCAGCAGCCAATGGGGGGCCTACGAGCAGTACTTC. Protein: CASSQWGAYEQYF.

This clonotype has just a few counts. This rearrangement joins TRBV12-3 or TRBV12-4 to TRBJ2-2; the D is unclear. Trimming stripped 5 bases from V and 6 bases from J, with 13 bases between. The CDR3 spans 14 residues. CDR3 amino acids: CASSQDRTSGELFF. The CDR3 DNA is TGTGCCAGCAGTCAAGACCGGACGTCCGGGGAGCTGTTTTTT.

CDR3 loop: CSARRGGVEQFF. CDR3 nucleotide sequence: TGCAGTGCTAGGAGAGGTGGCGTTGAGCAGTTCTTC. This chain links TRBV20-1 with TRBJ2-1; no clear D. The V end lost 3 bases, the J end lost 9 bases, and 12 bases lay between the germline ends. The CDR3 has 12 amino acids. Looked up from germline, CDR1 is DFQATT and CDR2 is SNEGSKA (reference sequence).

This clonotype came up once. The chain uses TRBV24-1 and TRBJ2-3; 11 nucleotides line up with TRBD2. With 3 bases clipped from V and 3 bases from J, the junction kept 7 bases outside the gene matches. The CDR3 sequence is 17 residues long. CDR1 and CDR2 (germline): KGHDR, SFDVKD. The CDR3 nucleotides are TGTGCCACCAGTGATCCTACCGGGACTAGCGGAACAGATACGCAGTATTTT. Translated: CATSDPTGTSGTDTQYF.

In this sample, this clonotype turned up a few times. This rearrangement joins TRBV10-3 to TRBJ1-1; 11 nucleotides match TRBD1. The V gene's germline CDR1 is ENHRY and CDR2 SYGVKD. Trimming took 2 bases from V and 3 from J; bases not matched to a gene: 5. The CDR3 is 16 residues long. The CDR3 is CAISEPDRGRDTEAFF. Here the CDR3 DNA reads TGTGCCATCAGTGAGCCGGACAGGGGGCGAGACACTGAAGCTTTCTTT.

V gene TRBV7-3 combines with J gene TRBJ2-5; D gene ambiguous. The CDR3 is made up of 13 amino acids. Germline V gives CDR1 SGHTA, CDR2 FQGTGA. Trimming took 5 bases from V and 1 from J, leaving 8 bases between them. The CDR3 protein is CASSGDSQETQYF. The CDR3 bases are TGTGCCAGCAGCGGCGATAGCCAAGAGACCCAGTACTTC.

The J gene is TRBJ2-7, the V gene TRBV19; the match to TRBD1 covers 10 bases. CDR1 is LNHDA, CDR2 SQIVND, per germline (reference sequence). CDR3 length: 16 residues. V was clipped by 9 bases and J by 1 base; unmatched bases: 12. CDR3 sequence reads: CASKPGTGDLSYEQYF. CDR3 nucleotides: TGTGCCAGCAAACCTGGGACAGGGGACCTTTCCTACGAGCAGTACTTC.

This clonotype was seen ten or more times. The J gene is TRBJ2-7, the V gene TRBV15; 9 positions match TRBD1. V was clipped by 3 bases and J by 6 bases; unmatched bases: 6. The CDR3 extends over 14 amino acids. CDR1 is LNHNV, CDR2 YYDKDF, per germline (reference sequence). The CDR3 nucleotides are TGTGCCACCAGCAGCCGGGACAGGGTGTTCGAGCAGTACTTC. Amino acids: CATSSRDRVFEQYF.

This clonotype was picked up a small number of times. The rearrangement uses TRBV29-1 and TRBJ2-2; no reliable D call. CDR1 and CDR2 (germline): SQVTM, ANQGSEA. V was cut by 1 base and J by 3 bases, with 6 bases left in between. There are 13 residues in the CDR3. The CDR3: CSVEAPHTGELFF. CDR3 coding DNA: TGCAGCGTTGAAGCGCCGCACACCGGGGAGCTGTTTTTT.

CDR3 coding DNA: TGTGCCTGGAGGAGGGGTGACACCATATATTTT. Amino acid sequence: CAWRRGDTIYF. The genes are TRBV30 and TRBJ1-3, with D possibly matching TRBD1 (5 bases). The CDR3 contains 11 residues. The V gene lost 3 bases and the J gene lost 8 bases, with 8 bases spanning the gap. The germline V gene encodes CDR1 GTSNPN and CDR2 SVGIG (reference sequence).

This clonotype was found a few times. V usage is TRBV12-3 or TRBV12-4 and J usage is TRBJ2-3; D might be TRBD2 (6 bases). Trimming cost V 5 bases and J 1 base, with 10 bases left between them. This CDR3 has 14 residues. The CDR3 DNA is TGTGCCAGCAGTGGCGGGGTTGGCACAGATACGCAGTATTTT. Protein sequence: CASSGGVGTDTQYF.

The gene calls are TRBV6-5 and TRBJ2-5; TRBD2 agrees at 7 bases. This CDR3 spans 15 amino acids. Germline CDR1 is MNHEY and CDR2 is SVGAGI. Trimming took 2 bases from V and 2 from J; bases not matched to a gene: 5. The CDR3 loop is CASSYGGGPQETQYF. The DNA for the CDR3 is TGTGCCAGCAGTTACGGCGGGGGACCTCAAGAGACCCAGTACTTC.

A few counts support this clonotype. The V gene is TRBV6-5, the J gene TRBJ2-3, with 9 positions matching TRBD2. The CDR3 covers 15 residues. J lost 3 bases, V lost 3 bases, and 4 bases had no gene match. The germline gives CDR1 MNHEY, CDR2 SVGAGI. The CDR3 here is CASSYIAGETDTQYF. CDR3 DNA: TGTGCCAGCAGTTATATAGCGGGAGAAACAGATACGCAGTATTTT.

The chain recombines TRBV18 with TRBJ2-1, with D maybe TRBD1 (5 bases). Trimming left V 3 bases short and J 3 bases short, with 9 bases between. The CDR3 is made up of 14 amino acids. Looked up from germline, CDR1 is KGHSH and CDR2 is LQKENI. DNA of the CDR3: TGTGCCAGCTCACCGACAGAATACTACAATGAGCAGTTCTTC. Its translation: CASSPTEYYNEQFF. Looking up the rest from reference TRBV18 and TRBJ2-1 gives the full variable domain: NAGVMQNPRHLVRRRGQEARLRCSPMKGHSHVYWYRQLPEEGLKFMVYLQKENIIDESGMPKERFSAEFPKEGPSILRIQQVVRGDSAAYFCASSPTEYYNEQFFGPGTRLTVL.

The table lists this clonotype with many counts. The chain employs TRBV7-9 and TRBJ1-2; D unclear. This CDR3 comprises 13 residues. Per the germline V gene, CDR1 is SEHNR and CDR2 is FQNEAQ (reference sequence). V lost 5 bases and J lost 3, with 10 bases in between. Written as DNA, the CDR3 is TGTGCCAGCAGCCCTCCGGGCGACTATGGCTACACCTTC. Residues: CASSPPGDYGYTF.

The rearrangement uses TRBV6-5 and TRBJ1-1; no reliable D call. Between the trimmed V and J ends, which lost 1 base and 7 bases, there was a span of 4 bases. Germline V CDR1 and CDR2: MNHEY, SVGAGI. The CDR3 covers 11 residues. The CDR3 nucleotides are TGTGCCAGCAGTTACTATGGTGAAGCTTTCTTT. Amino acids: CASSYYGEAFF.

The chain has TRBV11-3 and TRBJ2-3; no reliable D call. The V gene lost 5 bases and the J gene lost 5 bases, with 2 bases spanning the gap. The V gene's germline CDR1 is SGHNT and CDR2 YENEEA. This CDR3 is 10 amino acids long. The CDR3 spells CASSRDTQYF. As DNA, the CDR3 is TGTGCCAGCAGCCGAGATACGCAGTATTTT.

The chain is built from TRBV6-5 and TRBJ2-5; 9 positions match TRBD1. This CDR3 spans 13 amino acids. CDR1 is MNHEY and CDR2 is SVGAGI in the germline V gene. V was clipped by 5 bases and J by 2 bases; unmatched bases: 0. CDR3 DNA: TGTGCCAGCAGTGGGACAGGGCAAGAGACCCAGTACTTC. Translation: CASSGTGQETQYF.

This clonotype has just a few counts. The rearrangement joins TRBV7-9 to TRBJ2-1, with D unclear. This CDR3 is built from 11 residues. From germline, CDR1 is SEHNR and CDR2 FQNEAQ (reference sequence). V lost 7 bases to trimming and J lost 6 bases, with 7 bases between them. The CDR3 DNA sequence: TGTGCCAGCACCCCCGTCAATGAGCAGTTCTTC. It encodes CASTPVNEQFF.

This clonotype has just a few counts. This rearrangement joins TRBV15 to TRBJ2-5; D may correspond to TRBD1 or TRBD2 (5 bases each). This CDR3 spans 16 amino acids. The V gene lost 1 base and the J gene lost 0 bases, with 12 bases spanning the gap. The germline V gene encodes CDR1 LNHNV and CDR2 YYDKDF (reference sequence). The CDR3 nucleotides are TGTGCCACCAGCAGAGTGATCGGGACGGACCAAGAGACCCAGTACTTC. Amino acids: CATSRVIGTDQETQYF.

The chain links TRBV25-1 to TRBJ1-2, with D perhaps TRBD1 (5 bases). V gave up 1 base and J gave up 5 bases, with 8 bases separating them. Germline-derived CDR1 and CDR2 are MGHDK and SYGVNS. The CDR3 length is 13 residues. The chain's CDR3 is CASSESDIYGYTF. The CDR3 nucleotides read TGTGCCAGCAGTGAATCGGACATTTATGGCTACACCTTC.

This clonotype was recorded a few times. The chain is built from TRBV29-1 and TRBJ2-7; D remains unclear. This CDR3 has 12 amino acids. Looked up from germline, CDR1 is SQVTM and CDR2 is ANQGSEA. Trimming shortened V by 1 base and J by 6 bases, and 10 bases separated the two germline ends. The CDR3 region has the DNA TGCAGCGTTGAAGGAGACGGGTCCGAGCAGTACTTC. Its protein is CSVEGDGSEQYF.

This clonotype appeared a few times. The V call is TRBV6-2 or TRBV6-3, the J call TRBJ2-1; no definite D call. The CDR3 has 12 residues. Germline V gene data show CDR1 as MNHEY and CDR2 as SVGEGT. V lost 5 bases to trimming and J lost 7 bases, with 9 bases between them. CDR3 coding DNA: TGTGCCAGCAGTCCCATAGGGAATGAGCAGTTCTTC. Amino acids: CASSPIGNEQFF.

This clonotype was observed many times. The J gene is TRBJ2-3, the V gene TRBV2, with TRBD2 matching over 7 bases. The CDR3 has 20 residues. The germline CDR1 and CDR2 sequences are SNHLY and FYNNEI. After removal of 1 base from V and 6 bases from J, the junction contained 22 bases not matched to a gene. This CDR3 reads CASSEGEIYRGTTRVDTQYF. CDR3 coding DNA: TGTGCCAGCAGTGAAGGGGAAATCTACCGCGGGACTACCCGCGTGGATACGCAGTATTTT.

The chain links TRBV6-1 to TRBJ2-7; tentatively, D is TRBD1 (6 bases). The V end lost 6 bases, the J end lost 0 bases, and 12 bases lay between the germline ends. The length of the CDR3 is 14 residues. Germline V gives CDR1 MNHNS, CDR2 SASEGT. The CDR3 DNA is TGTGCCAGCAGCGGGACAATCAGCTCCTACGAGCAGTACTTC. Its protein product is CASSGTISSYEQYF.

This clonotype was recorded only once. The chain is built from TRBV7-9 and TRBJ2-2; D is perhaps TRBD2 (5 bases). V lost 5 bases and J lost 8, with 15 bases in between. CDR1 SEHNR and CDR2 FQNEAQ come from the germline V gene (reference sequence). The CDR3 consists of 14 residues. This CDR3 is CASSPSLLQGELFF. The CDR3 DNA reads TGTGCCAGCAGCCCTAGCTTGCTACAAGGGGAGCTGTTTTTT.

In this sample, this clonotype turned up a few times. V and J are TRBV21-1 and TRBJ2-3; TRBD2 is the table's D call, not checked against the DNA. TRBV21-1 is described as a pseudogene. The CDR3 is made up of 16 amino acids. In nucleotides, the CDR3 is TGTGCCAGCAGCAAAAGATCGGGACTTCTCACAGATACGCAGTATTTT. Its translation: CASSKRSGLLTDTQYF.

In its sample, this clonotype was seen a few times. The V and J genes are TRBV7-9 and TRBJ1-5; no clear D gene. Germline V gene data show CDR1 as SEHNR and CDR2 as FQNEAQ (reference sequence). V was shortened by 1 base and J by 1 base, with 8 bases between the two germline ends. This CDR3 comprises 15 residues. The CDR3 is CASSLGEKSNQPQHF. In DNA form, the CDR3 reads TGTGCCAGCAGCTTAGGAGAAAAAAGCAATCAGCCCCAGCATTTT.

This chain connects TRBV29-1 to TRBJ2-7, with unresolved D. The CDR3 runs to 11 residues. The germline V and J ends were trimmed by 4 bases and 3 bases, with 7 bases remaining between them. Germline V lookup: CDR1 SQVTM, CDR2 ANQGSEA. The chain's CDR3 is CSVAQNYEQYF. The CDR3 DNA sequence: TGCAGCGTTGCGCAGAACTACGAGCAGTACTTC.